This TCR beta chain was identified during a study of low-dose radiotherapy and immunotherapy resistance in tumors. CDR1 SGDLS and CDR2 YYNGEE come from the germline V gene. V lost 4 bases to trimming and J lost 2 bases; unmatched junction nucleotides: 13. The CDR3 length is 17 residues. First-strand cDNA used TRAV- and TRBV-specific primers, covering alpha and beta chains. Amplification of TCRs used a constant-region primer and V-primer adapter for 20 PCR cycles. Using its own MiXCR run on the reads, TCRdb lists one record per CDR3 protein. The repertoire includes under 95,000 distinct CDR3 sequences, around 17% of them detected once, and 2.8% sits in the top ten. The time point denotes: before trial treatment.

The gene calls are TRBV9 and TRBJ2-3; TRBD2 agrees at 7 bases. The sequence was obtained from a male donor with prostate cancer. This specimen was PBMCs, taken before treatment. This CDR3 is CASSPRVIAGHTDTQYF. CDR3 coding DNA: TGTGCCAGCAGCCCTAGGGTGATAGCGGGCCACACAGATACGCAGTATTTT.